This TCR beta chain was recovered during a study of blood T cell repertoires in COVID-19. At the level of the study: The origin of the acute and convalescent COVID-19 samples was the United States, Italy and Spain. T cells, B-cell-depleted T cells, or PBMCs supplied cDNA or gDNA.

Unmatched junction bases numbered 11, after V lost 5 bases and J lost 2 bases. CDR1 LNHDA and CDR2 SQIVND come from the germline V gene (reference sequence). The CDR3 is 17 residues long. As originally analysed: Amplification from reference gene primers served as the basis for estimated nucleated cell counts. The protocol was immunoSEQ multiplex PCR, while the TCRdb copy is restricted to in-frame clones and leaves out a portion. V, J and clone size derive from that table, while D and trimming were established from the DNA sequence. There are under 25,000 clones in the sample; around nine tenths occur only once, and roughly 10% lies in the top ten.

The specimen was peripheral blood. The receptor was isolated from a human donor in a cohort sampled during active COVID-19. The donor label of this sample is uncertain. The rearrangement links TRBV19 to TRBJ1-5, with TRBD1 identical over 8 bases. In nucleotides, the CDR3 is TGTGCCAGTAGTCCCGGACAGGGCTGGAGGGGCAATCAGCCCCAGCATTTT. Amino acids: CASSPGQGWRGNQPQHF.